Below, 7 T cell receptor beta chains from the same sample are listed, as sequenced in a study of T cell changes during pregnancy in multiple sclerosis. Generated by immunoSEQ multiplex PCR, the TCRdb table keeps only in-frame clones and is missing some. The repertoire holds over 60,000 clones, 91% seen once, with 0.6% to 0.8% in the top ten. The sample in question was peripheral blood, obtained in the third trimester of pregnancy. All receptors derive from a female donor in good health, enrolled as a control in a pregnancy study.

This clone has only one observation. The chain has TRBV11-2 and TRBJ2-7; 9 bases match TRBD2. The CDR3 length is 15 residues. Germline V lookup: CDR1 SGHAT, CDR2 FQNNGV. The junction had 8 bases not matched to a gene; V was cut back by 5 bases and J by 3 bases. The CDR3 reads CASSQPGLASYEQYF. CDR3 in DNA: TGTGCCAGCAGCCAGCCCGGACTAGCGAGCTACGAGCAGTACTTC.

This chain joins TRBV7-9 and TRBJ1-2, with 7 bases matching TRBD1. V gave up 5 bases and J gave up 9 bases; unmatched junction bases: 12. The CDR3 has 14 amino acids. Per the germline V gene, CDR1 is SEHNR and CDR2 is FQNEAQ (reference sequence). The CDR3 nucleotides are TGTGCCAGCAGCCTTAGAGACAGGGTAGGAAGCTACACCTTC. It yields the protein CASSLRDRVGSYTF. The complete variable domain, with remaining parts taken from reference TRBV7-9 and TRBJ1-2, reads DTGVSQNPRHKITKRGQNVTFRCDPISEHNRLYWYRQTLGQGPEFLTYFQNEAQLEKSRLLSDRFSAERPKGSFSTLEIQRTEQGDSAMYLCASSLRDRVGSYTFGSGTRLTVV.

The rearrangement uses TRBV6-1 and TRBJ2-5; a possible D gene is TRBD2 (7 bases). V was clipped by 3 bases and J by 2 bases, with 13 bases between them. CDR3 length: 15 amino acids. Germline V gene lookup returns CDR1 MNHNS and CDR2 SASEGT. This CDR3 reads CASSDSGRGQETQYF. The CDR3 DNA reads as TGTGCCAGCAGTGATTCAGGGAGGGGGCAAGAGACCCAGTACTTC.

The chain links TRBV10-3 to TRBJ2-7, with D possibly TRBD1 on 6 matching bases. V lost 10 bases and J lost 0, with 10 bases in between. This CDR3 spans 12 amino acids. Germline V gene lookup returns CDR1 ENHRY and CDR2 SYGVKD. CDR3 in amino acids: CATTGSSYEQYF. The CDR3 DNA is TGTGCCACCACAGGGAGCTCCTACGAGCAGTACTTC.

The genes are TRBV7-2 and TRBJ2-4; 13 bases are a match to TRBD2. CDR1 and CDR2 from the germline V gene are SGHTA and FQGNSA. The CDR3 consists of 16 residues. V shed 5 bases, J shed 9 bases, and the junction held 10 bases outside the gene matches. CDR3 region: CASSPRLAGGLGIQYF. Here the CDR3 DNA reads TGTGCCAGCAGCCCCAGACTAGCGGGAGGATTAGGCATTCAGTACTTC. Drawing the rest from reference TRBV7-2 and TRBJ2-4, the complete variable domain is GAGVSQSPSNKVTEKGKDVELRCDPISGHTALYWYRQSLGQGLEFLIYFQGNSAPDKSGLPSDRFSAERTGGSVSTLTIQRTQQEDSAVYLCASSPRLAGGLGIQYFGAGTRLSVL.

The chain joins TRBV4-3 to TRBJ2-7; 8 bases fit TRBD2. V lost 4 bases, J lost 2 bases, and 10 bases stayed unmatched. CDR3 length: 16 residues. The germline gives CDR1 LGHNA, CDR2 YSLEER. The CDR3 here is CASSPGPGGGPYEQYF. The CDR3 DNA sequence: TGCGCCAGCAGCCCCGGACCGGGCGGGGGGCCCTACGAGCAGTACTTC.

The CDR3 region is CASSSGQGAIHNEQFF. CDR3 coding DNA: TGTGCCAGCAGCTCTGGACAGGGGGCAATCCACAATGAGCAGTTCTTC. The chain carries TRBV11-3 and TRBJ2-1; TRBD1 matches 11 bases. V was pared by 4 bases and J by 5 bases, with 7 bases of the junction left unmatched. The CDR3 has 16 residues. CDR1 and CDR2 (germline): SGHNT, YENEEA. The variable domain in full, with the rest retrieved from reference TRBV11-3 and TRBJ2-1, is EAGVVQSPRYKIIEKKQPVAFWCNPISGHNTLYWYLQNLGQGPELLIRYENEEAVDDSQLPKDRFSAERLKGVDSTLKIQPAELGDSAVYLCASSSGQGAIHNEQFFGPGTRLTVL.